The present T cell receptor beta chain was sequenced within a study of shared T cell receptors in the human thymus (dated by TCRdb to 2020 to 2023). In the study overall: The study examined how the human thymus generates shared, self-reactive T-cell receptor alpha chains.

Of note for this clone: The antigen this receptor binds is unknown. The input lacks base qualities; no much larger clone sits a single base away.

Reading the germline V gene gives CDR1 SGHAT and CDR2 FQNNGV. V is pruned by 4 bases and J by 6 bases, leaving 18 bases of the junction without a gene match. There are 17 amino acids in the CDR3, from cysteine to phenylalanine inclusive. Just CDR3 DNA is preserved here, 51 bases in frame from base 1. To prepare the library, the immunoSEQ multiplex PCR assay was applied. TCRdb took over this immuneACCESS table, retaining in-frame rearrangements with V and J assigned. Such tables are incomplete; in checked studies, under half of the missing clones stem from an unresolved V gene, and the remainder is unexplained. Present in this sample are hundreds of thousands of clones, 85% to 90% of which were seen just once. Jointly, the top ten make up 0.0095% to 0.013% of the sample. These same data were also listed under a study on human thymus T cells. As noted in the second study: The donors were immunologically healthy infants in Finland who had open corrective cardiac surgery for congenital heart defects. Thymus tissue was obtained as surgical resects removed during corrective cardiac surgery. Usage of V and J gene segments appeared to be biased in both the thymic and the peripheral blood repertoires. According to the related research, thymic TCR repertoires were highly overlapping among unrelated individuals. The study described the TCR alpha and beta repertoires in under ten infant thymus samples and a few matching peripheral blood samples. The cohort included six male and two female infants, with donor ages spanning 7 to 244 days. Thymocytes were freed from the tissue by mechanical means and kept at -70 degrees C as pellets of roughly 8.5-31 million cells. A QIAsymphony instrument was used to extract genomic DNA from the frozen cell pellets. TCRB and TCRAD loci were amplified from a standardized quantity of quality-controlled genomic DNA using the immunoSEQ multiplex PCR assay. The amplicons covered the V(D)J region and were long enough to include the CDR3 and to identify the V and J genes. The commercial immunoSEQ service was used to sequence amplicons on an Illumina platform. Corrections for primer bias and sequencing errors followed previously described methods, while TCRAD and TCRB definitions were based on the IMGT database. immunoSEQ Analyzer 3.0 and VDJTools were used for repertoire analysis, which covered basic statistics, V/J segment usage, diversity estimates, rarefaction and pairwise overlap. Diversity was estimated using the Chao1, ChaoE, Efron-Thisted, Shannon and inverse Simpson indices, and was also estimated on datasets down-sampled to the size of the smallest sample. Repertoire overlap used strict matching of CDR3 nucleotide sequence, V gene and J gene, with Jaccard-based multidimensional scaling clustering. On average, thymus samples yielded approximately 780,000 unique TCRB clonotypes, whereas blood samples yielded about 80,000.

The receptor chain draws on TRBV11-2 and TRBJ2-7, with 7 middle bases fitting TRBD2. The clonotype comes from a boy younger than two with a congenital heart defect. Donor details come from another sample of the same person, matched by shared clones. The sequencing input was thymocytes. The bases read TGTGCCAGCAGCTCCTTTTTGCGAGCGGGGCCCCTCGGCGAGCAGTACTTC. Its protein reads: CASSSFLRAGPLGEQYF. The variable domain in full, with residues beyond the CDR3 obtained from the reference TRBV11-2 and TRBJ2-7 genes, is EAGVAQSPRYKIIEKRQSVAFWCNPISGHATLYWYQQILGQGPKLLIQFQNNGVVDDSQLPKDRFSAERLKGVDSTLKIQPAKLEDSAVYLCASSSFLRAGPLGEQYFGPGTRLTVT.